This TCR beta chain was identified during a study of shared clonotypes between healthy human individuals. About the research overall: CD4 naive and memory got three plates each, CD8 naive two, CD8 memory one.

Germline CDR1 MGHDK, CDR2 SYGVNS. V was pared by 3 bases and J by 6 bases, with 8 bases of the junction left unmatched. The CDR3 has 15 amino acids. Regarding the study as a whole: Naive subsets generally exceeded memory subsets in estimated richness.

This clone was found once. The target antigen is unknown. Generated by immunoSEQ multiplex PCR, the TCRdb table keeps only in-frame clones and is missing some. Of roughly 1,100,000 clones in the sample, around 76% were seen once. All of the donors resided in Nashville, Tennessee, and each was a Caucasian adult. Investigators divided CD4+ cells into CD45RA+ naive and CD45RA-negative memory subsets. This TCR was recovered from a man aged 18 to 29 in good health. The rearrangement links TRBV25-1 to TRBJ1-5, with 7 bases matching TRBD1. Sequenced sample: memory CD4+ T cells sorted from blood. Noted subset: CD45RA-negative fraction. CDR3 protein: CASSDTGEVSQPQHF. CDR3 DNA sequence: TGTGCCAGCAGTGATACAGGGGAGGTCAGTCAGCCCCAGCATTTT.